The rows below give T cell receptor beta chains drawn from one sample of a study of blood T cell repertoires in COVID-19. The protocol was immunoSEQ multiplex PCR, while the TCRdb copy is restricted to in-frame clones and leaves out a portion. The sample has roughly 100,000 clones, about 91% seen once. The source material was peripheral blood. These receptor sequences come from a man in his late teens or twenties with acute or convalescent COVID-19. Both conserved end residues are part of each CDR3.

>TRBJ2-3|TRBV6-1
CASSEGASSLHVADTQYF
>TRBJ1-3|TRBV6-5
CATAGQGGNTIYF
>TRBJ1-4|TRBV24-1
CATSDDRPGQGNEKLFF
>TRBJ2-1|TRBV30
CAWSGTSGGSSSYNEQFF
>TRBJ2-1|TRBV14
CASSQMDREILGNEQFF
>TRBJ1-2|TRBV4-1
CASSLETGGNYGYTF
>TRBJ2-3|TRBV9
CASSTRTSSTDTQYF
>TRBJ1-1|TRBV28
CASSSLGLSGEAFF
>TRBJ2-3|TRBV11-2
CASSLDGTGTDTQYF
>TRBJ1-1|TRBV14
CASSQARFLQGRSTEAFF
>TRBJ2-5|TRBV5-1
CASSLGSFSGMETQYF
>TRBJ2-2|TRBV3-1/TRBV3-2
CASSQGPASANGELFF
>TRBJ1-1|TRBV18
CASSPLEHRELGAFF
>TRBJ2-1|TRBV5-1
CASSTNVGQGANEQFF
>TRBJ1-4|TRBV24-1
CATSDLYPRWELLFF
>TRBJ2-1|TRBV9
CASSVAASLGPNEQFF
>TRBJ1-2|TRBV6-5
CASSLSGGADYGYTF
>TRBJ2-7|TRBV6-4
CASSAGPGQGTEQYF
>TRBJ2-5|TRBV10-1
CASSGGGQARETQYF
>TRBJ2-3|TRBV18
CASSPPTSGGAGDTQYF
>TRBJ2-1|TRBV5-5
CASTSSTLLSGYYNEQFF
>TRBJ1-2|TRBV30
CAWSVQGPYGYTF
>TRBJ1-1|TRBV7-9
CASSLVGRENTEAFF
>TRBJ2-1|TRBV7-2
CASSSARGDRSIRSSYNEQFF
>TRBJ2-3|TRBV10-2
CATNTPQGASTDTQYF
>TRBJ2-3|TRBV19
CASSQQGGGAITDTQYF
>TRBJ1-3|TRBV27
CASRRTGGTANTIYF
>TRBJ2-5|TRBV5-1
CASSPSRGRETQYF
>TRBJ2-6|TRBV5-1
CASSWTGVGESGANVLTF
>TRBJ1-1|TRBV5-6
CASSLAIGAEAFF
>TRBJ2-6|TRBV29-1
CSVEDSPNVLTF
>TRBJ1-2|TRBV27
CASSFLQGYGYTF
>TRBJ2-5|TRBV5-1
CASSSSGLADYQETQYF
>TRBJ1-1|TRBV4-2
CASSQDRGQGMLAFF
>TRBJ1-2|TRBV7-9
CASSSGQNYGYTF
>TRBJ2-1|TRBV12-5
CASGFGTSGSYHEQFF
>TRBJ2-7|TRBV4-1
CASSQERARPHYEQYF
>TRBJ1-5|TRBV6-4
CASSEGIGQPQHF
>TRBJ1-2|TRBV20-1
CSASDFGGMGRGGYTF
>TRBJ2-6|TRBV6-1
CASSERGQESSGANVLTF
>TRBJ1-5|TRBV10-1
CASSEPVTLAGQPQHF
>TRBJ2-2|TRBV18
CASSPRRGDTGELFF
>TRBJ2-5|TRBV24-1
CATSDPRPSGRAIGGAQYF
>TRBJ1-1|TRBV27
CASSLSRRMGGTEAFF
>TRBJ1-2|TRBV7-2
CASSLRIHYGYTF
>TRBJ2-5|TRBV3-1/TRBV3-2
CASSRRGEETQYF
>TRBJ2-7|TRBV29-1
CSVSRTGSHEQYF
>TRBJ2-2|TRBV10-1
CASRSTGRGRTGELFF
>TRBJ1-2|TRBV10-3
CAISDQAGGYGYTF
>TRBJ2-4|TRBV9
CASSVEAGGPANIQYF
>TRBJ2-7|TRBV27
CASSRDRDRDEQYF
>TRBJ1-1|TRBV18
CASSPGNQGTWTEAFF
>TRBJ1-4|TRBV5-4
CASSDDYRGKLFF
>TRBJ2-7|TRBV5-1
CASSLGGTDSYEQYF
>TRBJ1-1|TRBV7-9
CASSLVGQSYTEAFF